The subject of this entry is one T cell receptor beta chain. Its antigen remains unidentified. PCR was performed using 60 Vbeta and 13 Jbeta primers. Only in-frame clones appear in the TCRdb table, and some are missing; sequencing was by immunoSEQ multiplex PCR. The sample holds about 150,000 clones; approximately 72% are singletons and the top ten take about 2.8%. The CDR3 spans 14 residues. With 7 bases removed from V and 2 bases from J, the gap between germline ends came to 16 bases. Germline assignment: CDR1 SGHRS and CDR2 YFSETQ. Donors consisted of healthy bone marrow donors. This entry belongs to a study of cytomegalovirus exposure and HLA in healthy donors. Regarding the study as a whole: In an earlier analysis, in some 500 donors, most V segments appeared productive either ~87% or ~30% of the time.

The clonotype originates from a man between 18 and 29 years old in good health and CMV-seronegative. Sequenced input: PBMCs. The chain joins TRBV5-1 to TRBJ2-7; tentative D call: TRBD2 (7 bases). The CDR3 sequence: CASRLAGAAYEQYF. CDR3 coding DNA: TGCGCCAGCCGACTAGCAGGGGCGGCCTACGAGCAGTACTTC. The full variable domain, rest sourced from reference TRBV5-1 and TRBJ2-7, is KAGVTQTPRYLIKTRGQQVTLSCSPISGHRSVSWYQQTPGQGLQFLFEYFSETQRNKGNFPGRFSGRQFSNSRSEMNVSTLELGDSALYLCASRLAGAAYEQYFGPGTRLTVT.